Listed below are T cell receptor beta chains from one sample, sequenced in a study of shared clonotypes between healthy human individuals. Measured with immunoSEQ multiplex PCR; TCRdb has only the in-frame clones, and not every one. The sample records 2 million or so clones, about 95% being singletons. The material sequenced was naive CD8+ T cells sorted from blood. The receptors derive from a man between 18 and 35 years old in good health. The CDR3 runs from the conserved cysteine through the conserved F or W. The order of the fields is V gene, D gene, clone size, J gene, CDR3 DNA, CDR3 protein. A D gene is named only where the DNA matches it firmly. Clone size is not always given. Where it is, it says once, few, many or a class for expanded clones.

TRBV4-3	TRBD1	NA	TRBJ2-2	TGCGCCAGCAGCCAAGATTTTCCCGGGACAGCTACCGGGGAGCTGTTTTTT	CASSQDFPGTATGELFF
TRBV4-1	TRBD1	NA	TRBJ1-4	TGCGCCAGCAGCCCCCGGGACAGGGATAGGGAAAAACTGTTTTTT	CASSPRDRDREKLFF
TRBV19	NA	once	TRBJ1-6	TGTGCCAGTAGTATAAACAGAAATTCACCCCTCCACTTT	CASSINRNSPLHF
TRBV7-9	TRBD2	NA	TRBJ2-7	TGTGCCAGCAGCGGGGAGGGGCCCGAGCAGTACTTC	CASSGEGPEQYF
TRBV18	NA	NA	TRBJ2-1	TGTGCCAGCTCACCACCAGTACTGCTCGGAAGCTCCTACAATGAGCAGTTCTTC	CASSPPVLLGSSYNEQFF
TRBV13	NA	NA	TRBJ2-1	TGTGCCAGCAGCTTAGGGACAGCGGGCGATACCTACAATGAGCAGTTCTTC	CASSLGTAGDTYNEQFF
TRBV9	NA	NA	TRBJ1-3	TGTGCCAGCAGCGTAGAGGAGACACTCGGAAACACCATATATTTT	CASSVEETLGNTIYF
TRBV5-1	NA	NA	TRBJ1-1	TGCGCCAGCAGCTATGCGTTGGGCACTGAAGCTTTCTTT	CASSYALGTEAFF
TRBV6-5	NA	NA	TRBJ2-7	TGTGCCAGCAGTGCCCGGGGAGGAATCTACGAGCAGTACTTC	CASSARGGIYEQYF
TRBV19	TRBD1	NA	TRBJ2-7	TGTGCCAGTAGTATAGTTTACGACAGGGCTTTCTACGAGCAGTACTTC	CASSIVYDRAFYEQYF
TRBV12-5	TRBD1	NA	TRBJ1-3	TGTGCTAGTGGTTTGGGAGGACAGGGTGGCCCTGGAAACACCATATATTTT	CASGLGGQGGPGNTIYF
TRBV27	NA	NA	TRBJ2-3	TGTGCCAGCAGTTCCATCCGCACAGATACGCAGTATTTT	CASSSIRTDTQYF
TRBV6-5	TRBD1	NA	TRBJ2-7	TGTGCCAGCAGTTACGGGGGGACAGGTGGCTACGAGCAGTACTTC	CASSYGGTGGYEQYF
TRBV7-8	TRBD2	NA	TRBJ2-2	TGTGCCAGCAGGTCGGATAGCGGGAGAATAGGGGACACCGGGGAGCTGTTTTTT	CASRSDSGRIGDTGELFF
TRBV7-9	TRBD2	once	TRBJ2-1	TGTGCCAGCAGCTCACCAGCGGGAGACTACAATGAGCAGTTCTTC	CASSSPAGDYNEQFF
TRBV14	NA	NA	TRBJ1-2	TGTGCCAGCAGCCGGTTCGGACAGCACTATGGCTACACCTTC	CASSRFGQHYGYTF
TRBV14	TRBD2	once	TRBJ2-7	TGTGCCAGCAGCCAAGGCGGGCTAGCGGGATTCTACGAGCAGTACTTC	CASSQGGLAGFYEQYF
TRBV9	NA	NA	TRBJ1-3	TGTGCCAGCAGCGTAGCTTCTGGAAACACCATATATTTT	CASSVASGNTIYF
TRBV9	NA	NA	TRBJ1-1	TGTGCCAGCAGCGTAGATGGGTTCACTGAAGCTTTCTTT	CASSVDGFTEAFF
TRBV9	NA	NA	TRBJ2-4	TGTGCCAGCAGCGTAGATGAGGGCATTCAGTACTTC	CASSVDEGIQYF
TRBV27	TRBD1	NA	TRBJ2-7	TGTGCCAGCAGTGTGGGACAGCTCTACGAGCAGTACTTC	CASSVGQLYEQYF
TRBV19	NA	NA	TRBJ2-1	TGTGCCAGTAGACGTACGGATGAGCAGTTCTTC	CASRRTDEQFF
TRBV6-1	NA	NA	TRBJ2-3	TGTGCCAGCAGTGAAGAGTATCCCTCAGATACGCAGTATTTT	CASSEEYPSDTQYF
TRBV28	TRBD2	once	TRBJ2-1	TGTGCCAGCAGTTTGGCGGGGGGACACGGTGAGCAGTTCTTC	CASSLAGGHGEQFF
TRBV5-1	TRBD1	NA	TRBJ2-1	TGCGCCAGCAGCTTGGCAGGGGGACACAATGAGCAGTTCTTC	CASSLAGGHNEQFF
TRBV19	NA	NA	TRBJ1-2	TGTGCCAGTAGTGTGGGAGAGGACTATGGCTACACCTTC	CASSVGEDYGYTF
TRBV6-1	NA	NA	TRBJ2-7	TGTGCCAGCAGGGGGCTAGGGTCCCTCTACGAGCAGTACTTC	CASRGLGSLYEQYF
TRBV13	NA	once	TRBJ2-7	TGTGCCAGCACCCGAGCGCGGCGGCCCTACGAGCAGTACTTC	CASTRARRPYEQYF